This TCR beta chain was sequenced in a study of T cell clonality in common variable immunodeficiency. The protocol was immunoSEQ multiplex PCR, while the TCRdb copy is restricted to in-frame clones and leaves out a portion. The sample counts just over 15,000 clones, none seen once; the ten largest own approximately 12%. This clone was counted many times. No antigen is known for it. The read is 3 residues too short to cover the CDR3 end, so that end is filled in from the germline J gene. Blood samples were heparinized, about 4.5 to 8.5 ml per donor. CDR1 and CDR2 from the germline V gene are SNHLY and FYNNEI. V gave up 5 bases and J gave up 5 bases; unmatched junction bases: 9. The CDR3 length is 15 residues. Study results and caveats: CVID subjects showed higher TCRbeta clonality than healthy controls. Common variable immunodeficiency TCR beta sequences reportedly had fewer deletions and N-nucleotide insertions.

V is TRBV2 and J is TRBJ1-5; 7 bases agree with TRBD1. Sequencing input: peripheral blood mononuclear cells. This TCR derives from a human donor with common variable immunodeficiency. CDR3 in amino acids: CASSPLTGVDQPQHF. Partial CDR3 DNA: TGTGCCAGCAGTCCTCTCACAGGGGTAGATCAGCCC.